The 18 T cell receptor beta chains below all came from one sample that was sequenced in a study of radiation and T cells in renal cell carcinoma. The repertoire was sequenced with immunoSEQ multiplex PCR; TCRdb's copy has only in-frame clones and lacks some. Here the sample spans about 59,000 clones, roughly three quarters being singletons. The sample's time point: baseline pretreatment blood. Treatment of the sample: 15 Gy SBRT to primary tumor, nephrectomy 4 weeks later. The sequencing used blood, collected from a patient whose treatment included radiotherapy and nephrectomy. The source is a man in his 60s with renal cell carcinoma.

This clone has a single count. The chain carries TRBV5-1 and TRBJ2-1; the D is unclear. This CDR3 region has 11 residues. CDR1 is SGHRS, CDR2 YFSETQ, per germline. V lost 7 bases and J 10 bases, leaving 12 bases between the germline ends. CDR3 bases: TGCGCCAGCGCCTCACACAGAGAGCAGTTCTTC. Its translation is CASASHREQFF.

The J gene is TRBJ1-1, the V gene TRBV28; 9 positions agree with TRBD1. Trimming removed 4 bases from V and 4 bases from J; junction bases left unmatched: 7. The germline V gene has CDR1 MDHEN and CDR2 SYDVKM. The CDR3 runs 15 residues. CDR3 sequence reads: CASSSTGGRGTEAFF. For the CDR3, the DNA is TGTGCCAGCAGTTCAACAGGGGGCAGAGGCACTGAAGCTTTCTTT.

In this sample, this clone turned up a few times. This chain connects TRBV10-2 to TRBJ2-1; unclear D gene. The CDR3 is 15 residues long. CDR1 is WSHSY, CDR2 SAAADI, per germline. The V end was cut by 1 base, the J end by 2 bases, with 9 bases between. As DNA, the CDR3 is TGCGCCAGCAGTGAGTTGGCGATGGCCTACAATGAGCAGTTCTTC. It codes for CASSELAMAYNEQFF.

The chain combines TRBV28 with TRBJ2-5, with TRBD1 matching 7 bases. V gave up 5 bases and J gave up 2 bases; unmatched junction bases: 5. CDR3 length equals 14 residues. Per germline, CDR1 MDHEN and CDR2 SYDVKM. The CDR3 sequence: CASSPGQLQETQYF. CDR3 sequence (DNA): TGTGCCAGCAGTCCGGGACAGCTTCAAGAGACCCAGTACTTC.

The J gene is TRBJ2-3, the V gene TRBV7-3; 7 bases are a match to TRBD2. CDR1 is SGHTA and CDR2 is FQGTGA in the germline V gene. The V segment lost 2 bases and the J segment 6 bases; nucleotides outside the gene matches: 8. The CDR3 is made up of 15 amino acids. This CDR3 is CASSLRPGGSDTQYF. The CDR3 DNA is TGTGCCAGCAGCTTACGCCCGGGAGGTAGTGATACGCAGTATTTT.

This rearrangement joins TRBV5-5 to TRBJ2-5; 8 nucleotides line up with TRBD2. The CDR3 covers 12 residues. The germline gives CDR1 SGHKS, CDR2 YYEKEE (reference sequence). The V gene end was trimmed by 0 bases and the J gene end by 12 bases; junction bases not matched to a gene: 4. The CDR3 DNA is TGTGCCAGCAGCTTGGAGGGGACTAGGGAGTACTTC. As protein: CASSLEGTREYF.

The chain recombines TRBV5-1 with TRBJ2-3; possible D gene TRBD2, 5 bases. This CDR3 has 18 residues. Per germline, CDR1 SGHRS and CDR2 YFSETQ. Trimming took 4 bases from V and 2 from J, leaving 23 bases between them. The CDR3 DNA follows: TGCGCCAGCAGCCCATCCATGATACTAGTTACCACCACAGATACGCAGTATTTT. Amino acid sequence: CASSPSMILVTTTDTQYF.

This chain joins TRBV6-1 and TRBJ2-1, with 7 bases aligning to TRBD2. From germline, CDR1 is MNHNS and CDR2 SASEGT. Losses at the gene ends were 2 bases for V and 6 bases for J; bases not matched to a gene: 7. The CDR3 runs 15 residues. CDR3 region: CASSEIAGTFNEQFF. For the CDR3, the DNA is TGTGCCAGCAGTGAAATAGCGGGTACCTTCAATGAGCAGTTCTTC.

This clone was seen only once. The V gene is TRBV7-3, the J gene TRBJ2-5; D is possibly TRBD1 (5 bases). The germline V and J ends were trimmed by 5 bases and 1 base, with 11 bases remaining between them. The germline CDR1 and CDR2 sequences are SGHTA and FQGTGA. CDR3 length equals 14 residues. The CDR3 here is CASSPGHSQETQYF. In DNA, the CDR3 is TGTGCCAGCAGCCCAGGACACAGCCAAGAGACCCAGTACTTC.

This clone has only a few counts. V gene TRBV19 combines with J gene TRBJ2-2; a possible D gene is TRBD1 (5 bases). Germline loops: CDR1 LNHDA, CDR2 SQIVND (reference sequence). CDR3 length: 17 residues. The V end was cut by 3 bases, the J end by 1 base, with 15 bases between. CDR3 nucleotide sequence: TGTGCCAGTAGTATTCAATCCGGGCAGGGGAACACCGGGGAGCTGTTTTTT. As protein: CASSIQSGQGNTGELFF.

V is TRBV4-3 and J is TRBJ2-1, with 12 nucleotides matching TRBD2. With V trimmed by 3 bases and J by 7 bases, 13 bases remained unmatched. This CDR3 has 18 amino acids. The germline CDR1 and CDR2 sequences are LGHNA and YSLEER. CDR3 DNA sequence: TGCGCCAGCAGCCAGATAGGGGTCTTGACTAGCGGGGGTAATGAGCAGTTCTTC. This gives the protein CASSQIGVLTSGGNEQFF.

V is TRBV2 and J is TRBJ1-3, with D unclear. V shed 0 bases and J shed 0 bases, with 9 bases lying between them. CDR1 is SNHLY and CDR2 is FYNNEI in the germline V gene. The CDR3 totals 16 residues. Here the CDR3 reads CASSEARFSSGNTIYF. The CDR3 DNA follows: TGTGCCAGCAGTGAAGCCAGGTTCAGCTCTGGAAACACCATATATTTT.

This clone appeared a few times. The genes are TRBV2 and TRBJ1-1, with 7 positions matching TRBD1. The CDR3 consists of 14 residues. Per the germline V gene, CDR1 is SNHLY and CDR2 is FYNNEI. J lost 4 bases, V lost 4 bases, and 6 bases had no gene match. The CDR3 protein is CASSVDRVSTEAFF. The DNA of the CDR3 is TGTGCCAGCAGTGTTGACAGGGTCAGCACTGAAGCTTTCTTT.

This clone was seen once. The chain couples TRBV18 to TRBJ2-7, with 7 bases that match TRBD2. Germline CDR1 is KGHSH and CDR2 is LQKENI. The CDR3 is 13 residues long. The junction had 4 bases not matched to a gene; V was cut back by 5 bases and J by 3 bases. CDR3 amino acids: CASSTSENYEQYV. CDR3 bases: TGTGCCAGCTCAACTAGCGAGAACTACGAGCAGTACGTC.

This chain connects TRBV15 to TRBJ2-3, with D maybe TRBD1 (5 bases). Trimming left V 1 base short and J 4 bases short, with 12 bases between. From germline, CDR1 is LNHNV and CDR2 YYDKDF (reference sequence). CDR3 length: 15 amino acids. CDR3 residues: CATSRASQGADTQYF. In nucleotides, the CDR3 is TGTGCCACCAGCAGAGCAAGTCAGGGTGCAGATACGCAGTATTTT.

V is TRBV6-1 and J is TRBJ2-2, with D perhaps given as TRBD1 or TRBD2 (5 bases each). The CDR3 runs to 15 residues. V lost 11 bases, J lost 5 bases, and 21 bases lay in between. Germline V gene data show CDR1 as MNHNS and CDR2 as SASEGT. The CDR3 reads CAGFDGGLWTGELFF. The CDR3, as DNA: TGTGCCGGGTTTGATGGGGGATTGTGGACCGGGGAGCTGTTTTTT.

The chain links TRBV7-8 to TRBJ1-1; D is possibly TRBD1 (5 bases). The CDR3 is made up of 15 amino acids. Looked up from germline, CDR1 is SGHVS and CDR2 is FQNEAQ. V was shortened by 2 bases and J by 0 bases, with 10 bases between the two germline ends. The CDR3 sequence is CASSLLQGVNTEAFF. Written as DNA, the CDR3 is TGTGCCAGCAGCTTATTGCAGGGTGTGAACACTGAAGCTTTCTTT.

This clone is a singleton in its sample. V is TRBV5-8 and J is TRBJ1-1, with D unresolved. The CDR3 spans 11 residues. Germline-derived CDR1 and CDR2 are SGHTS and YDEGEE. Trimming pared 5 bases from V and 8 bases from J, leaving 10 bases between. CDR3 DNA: TGTGCCAGCAGTCTATTCGGAGAAGCTTTCTTT. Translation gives CASSLFGEAFF.